The entry that follows covers one T cell receptor (beta chain) sequence. Its antigen is as yet unknown. RNA was extracted with the RNeasy kit, and a quantity of roughly 0.5 to 1 ug was reverse transcribed using random hexamers. Across 54 Vbeta and 13 Jbeta, TCR beta CDR3 was amplified with immunoSEQ multiplex PCR. Using its own MiXCR run on the immunoSEQ multiplex PCR reads, TCRdb lists one record per CDR3 protein. Here the sample spans 250,000 to 300,000 distinct CDR3 sequences, about 88% being singletons. The study sequenced TCR beta in blood CD8+ and CD4+ T cells. TEMRA cells were FACS-enriched, with CD8+ and CD4+ T cells isolated negatively. The record originates from a study of CD8 T cells in Susac syndrome. Points from the study as a whole: The study acknowledged a relatively small number of individuals in its TCR sequencing and HLA analysis.

The sample comprised CD8+ T cells from PBMCs. The sequence was collected from a human donor with multiple sclerosis.

The CDR3 bases are TGTGCCAGCAGCTTAGGAACGGGAGAAAATGAGCAGTTCTTC. Protein sequence: CASSLGTGENEQFF. The chain couples TRBV13 to TRBJ2-1; maybe TRBD2 (6 bases). Trimming removed 0 bases at V and 7 bases at J, with 10 bases between. The CDR3 is made up of 14 amino acids. CDR1 is PRHDT and CDR2 is FYEKMQ in the germline V gene (reference sequence).